These T cell receptor beta chains were read from a single sample in a study of shared clonotypes between healthy human individuals. Assay: immunoSEQ multiplex PCR; the TCRdb copy retains only in-frame clones and omits some. The sample yields 850,000 to 1,200,000 clones, roughly 80% seen once. The sample was memory CD4+ T cells sorted from blood. The origin of the receptors is a man between 18 and 35 years old in good health. The CDR3 runs from the conserved cysteine through the conserved F or W. D genes are given only for firm matches. Clone size appears in some rows only: once, few, many, or a class for an expanded clone.

TRBV4-1	NA	TRBD2	TRBJ2-2	CASSHSGLAVVLGPPPGELFF	TGCGCCAGCAGCCACTCAGGACTAGCGGTCGTCCTTGGGCCCCCCCCCGGGGAGCTGTTTTTT
TRBV5-6	NA	TRBD1	TRBJ2-7	CASSGPGQGVSYEQYF	TGTGCCAGCAGTGGGCCGGGACAGGGGGTGTCCTACGAGCAGTACTTC
TRBV28	NA	NA	TRBJ2-3	CASRKRGGASTDTQYF	TGTGCCAGCAGGAAACGTGGGGGGGCCAGCACAGATACGCAGTATTTT
TRBV7-7	few	TRBD2	TRBJ2-5	CASSGTSETQYF	TGTGCTAGCAGCGGGACCTCGGAGACCCAGTACTTC
TRBV30	NA	NA	TRBJ1-4	CAWSTGKNEKLFF	TGTGCCTGGTCGACAGGAAAGAATGAAAAACTGTTTTTT
TRBV9	NA	NA	TRBJ2-7	CASSSRGPGEQYF	TGTGCCAGCAGCTCAAGGGGCCCCGGCGAGCAGTACTTC
TRBV9	NA	NA	TRBJ1-1	CASSAEYRTPNTEAFF	TGTGCCAGCAGCGCTGAGTATCGGACACCGAACACTGAAGCTTTCTTT
TRBV6-5	NA	NA	TRBJ2-7	CATTGQAYEQYF	TGTGCCACGACGGGACAAGCCTACGAGCAGTACTTC
TRBV6-6	NA	NA	TRBJ1-1	CASSSQGLMNTEAFF	TGTGCCAGCAGTTCCCAGGGACTAATGAACACTGAAGCTTTCTTT
TRBV18	NA	NA	TRBJ1-5	CASSPPGSQGQPQHF	TGTGCCAGCTCACCCCCCGGGTCCCAAGGGCAGCCCCAGCATTTT
TRBV29-1	NA	TRBD1	TRBJ2-5	CSVGSGTGNKETQYF	TGCAGCGTGGGATCCGGGACAGGGAATAAAGAGACCCAGTACTTC
TRBV5-6	NA	NA	TRBJ1-6	CASSIYRAAYNSPLHF	TGTGCCAGCAGCATTTACAGGGCCGCATATAATTCACCCCTCCACTTT
TRBV5-1	NA	TRBD1	TRBJ2-5	CASSSQGARETQYF	TGCGCCAGCAGCTCGCAGGGGGCCCGGGAGACCCAGTACTTC
TRBV5-1	NA	TRBD2	TRBJ2-5	CASSSRLAGETQYF	TGCGCCAGCAGCTCCAGACTAGCGGGAGAGACCCAGTACTTC
TRBV6-6	NA	TRBD1	TRBJ2-5	CASRGRQGSQTQYF	TGTGCCAGCAGGGGCCGACAGGGGAGTCAGACCCAGTACTTC
TRBV10-3	NA	NA	TRBJ1-1	CAISERLNTEAFF	TGTGCCATCAGTGAACGGTTGAACACTGAAGCTTTCTTT
TRBV7-2	NA	NA	TRBJ2-1	CASSYSAPYEQFF	TGTGCCAGCAGCTATAGCGCCCCCTATGAGCAGTTCTTC
TRBV10-1	NA	NA	TRBJ1-6	CASSDRNSPLHF	TGCGCCAGCAGTGATCGGAATTCACCCCTCCACTTT
TRBV5-8	NA	NA	TRBJ2-2	CASSQGPVNTGELFF	TGTGCCAGCAGCCAAGGACCAGTAAACACCGGGGAGCTGTTTTTT
TRBV10-3	NA	TRBD2	TRBJ2-3	CAISGLAGGTDTQYF	TGTGCCATCAGTGGCCTAGCGGGGGGTACAGATACGCAGTATTTT
TRBV28	NA	NA	TRBJ1-2	CASSPLKASYGYTF	TGTGCCAGCAGTCCCCTAAAAGCGAGCTATGGCTACACCTTC
TRBV5-1	NA	NA	TRBJ2-1	CASSPMGGAYNEQFF	TGCGCCAGCAGCCCCATGGGGGGCGCCTACAATGAGCAGTTCTTC